Described below is a single T cell receptor (beta chain) sequence and its context. Germline CDR1 and CDR2: MDHEN and SYDVKM. J lost 3 bases, V lost 3 bases, and 8 bases had no gene match. The CDR3 contains 16 residues. Profiled with immunoSEQ multiplex PCR; TCRdb holds only in-frame clones, not every one. The repertoire has about 20,000 clones, more than 85% of them found once; the top ten carry around 0.57%. This record comes from a study of T cell changes during pregnancy in multiple sclerosis. This receptor was identified in a female donor in good health, enrolled as a control in a pregnancy study. This rearrangement joins TRBV28 to TRBJ2-3; 8 bases match TRBD2. This specimen consisted of CD4+ T cells from peripheral blood mononuclear cells, obtained after pregnancy. The CDR3 region is CASSFLGSGITDTQYF. The CDR3 DNA reads TGTGCCAGCAGTTTTTTGGGTAGCGGGATAACAGATACGCAGTATTTT.